This passage covers 21 T cell receptor beta chains from one sample sequenced in a study of T cell changes during pregnancy in multiple sclerosis. Clones were read by immunoSEQ multiplex PCR, and TCRdb kept only the in-frame ones, dropping some. This sample has 35,000 to 50,000 clones, with around 84% found just once. The specimen was CD4+ T cells from peripheral blood mononuclear cells, collected before pregnancy. These receptors all stem from a female donor with multiple sclerosis, enrolled in a pregnancy study.

V and J are TRBV27 and TRBJ1-6; tentative D call: TRBD1 (5 bases). V shed 7 bases and J shed 7 bases, with 20 bases lying between them. The CDR3 has 16 amino acids. Looked up from germline, CDR1 is MNHEY and CDR2 is SMNVEV (reference sequence). The CDR3 here is CASTAGGSPSNSPLHF. CDR3 coding DNA: TGTGCCAGCACAGCCGGGGGGTCGCCATCAAATTCACCCCTCCACTTT.

The rearrangement joins TRBV18 to TRBJ2-1; possible D gene TRBD2, 6 bases. Per the germline V gene, CDR1 is KGHSH and CDR2 is LQKENI. The CDR3 spans 16 residues. V was clipped by 2 bases and J by 9 bases, with 20 bases between them. This CDR3 reads CASSPMVSTSRGEQFF. The CDR3 DNA is TGTGCCAGCTCACCAATGGTTAGTACTAGCCGGGGTGAGCAGTTCTTC.

The chain links TRBV19 to TRBJ1-3; D is possibly TRBD1 (5 bases). The germline V gene has CDR1 LNHDA and CDR2 SQIVND (reference sequence). This CDR3 is 15 amino acids long. V lost 6 bases to trimming and J lost 0 bases, with 12 bases between them. In nucleotides, the CDR3 is TGTGCCAGTAGACCTGACAGTCACTCTGGAAACACCATATATTTT. Translation gives CASRPDSHSGNTIYF. The full variable domain, rest sourced from reference TRBV19 and TRBJ1-3, is DGGITQSPKYLFRKEGQNVTLSCEQNLNHDAMYWYRQDPGQGLRLIYYSQIVNDFQKGDIAEGYSVSREKKESFPLTVTSAQKNPTAFYLCASRPDSHSGNTIYFGEGSWLTVV.

This chain uses TRBV2 with TRBJ1-1, with D perhaps matching TRBD1 (6 bases). CDR1 is SNHLY, CDR2 FYNNEI, per germline. The CDR3 loop spans 15 amino acids. V lost 3 bases, J lost 2 bases, and 13 bases lay in between. Here the CDR3 reads CASSESPDSNTEAFF. CDR3 sequence (DNA): TGTGCCAGCAGTGAGTCCCCGGACAGTAACACTGAAGCTTTCTTT.

The chain couples TRBV4-2 to TRBJ2-3; 11 nucleotides agree with TRBD2. The CDR3 runs 14 residues. Per germline, CDR1 LGHNA and CDR2 YNFKEQ. With 1 base clipped from V and 11 bases from J, the junction kept 5 bases outside the gene matches. CDR3 DNA sequence: TGTGCCAGCAGCCAAGTCACTAGCGGGAGAGGGCAGTATTTT. It codes for CASSQVTSGRGQYF.

The chain is built from TRBV2 and TRBJ1-4; tentatively, D is TRBD1 (5 bases). The CDR3 has 15 amino acids. Trimming shortened V by 3 bases and J by 0 bases, and 8 bases separated the two germline ends. Germline V gives CDR1 SNHLY, CDR2 FYNNEI. The chain's CDR3 is CASSDRGATNEKLFF. CDR3 sequence (DNA): TGTGCCAGCAGTGATAGGGGCGCAACTAATGAAAAACTGTTTTTT.

The gene calls are TRBV6-1 and TRBJ2-2, with TRBD1 matching 7 bases. This CDR3 has 15 residues. The V segment lost 4 bases and the J segment 3 bases; nucleotides outside the gene matches: 5. Germline values: CDR1 MNHNS, CDR2 SASEGT. The DNA for the CDR3 is TGTGCCAGCAGTGGAAACAGGGGCCACACCGGGGAGCTGTTTTTT. This translates into CASSGNRGHTGELFF.

This chain links TRBV7-2 with TRBJ2-1; D unresolved. V was clipped by 0 bases and J by 3 bases, with 3 bases between them. This CDR3 has 13 amino acids. Looked up from germline, CDR1 is SGHTA and CDR2 is FQGNSA. CDR3 in amino acids: CASSLASYNEQFF. CDR3 nucleotides: TGTGCCAGCAGCTTAGCGAGCTACAATGAGCAGTTCTTC.

The chain uses TRBV4-3 and TRBJ2-2, with TRBD2 matching 7 bases. The V gene's germline CDR1 is LGHNA and CDR2 YSLEER. This CDR3 is built from 17 residues. V was pared by 0 bases and J by 0 bases, with 4 bases of the junction left unmatched. CDR3 nucleotide sequence: TGCGCCAGCAGCCAAGAACCCCTAGCGGCGAACACCGGGGAGCTGTTTTTT. Protein sequence: CASSQEPLAANTGELFF.

The chain is built from TRBV11-2 and TRBJ1-3; the D gene is possibly TRBD1 (5 bases). Trimming removed 5 bases at V and 3 bases at J, with 14 bases between. CDR3 size: 15 residues. Germline lookup yields CDR1 SGHAT and CDR2 FQNNGV. The CDR3 nucleotides read TGTGCCAGCAGCCCCCTAAGGGGCATTGGAAACACCATATATTTT. Translating gives CASSPLRGIGNTIYF.

The chain has TRBV19 and TRBJ2-7; TRBD1 might be the D (5 bases). Trimming pared 3 bases from V and 1 base from J, leaving 10 bases between. In germline, CDR1 is LNHDA, CDR2 SQIVND (reference sequence). The CDR3 covers 14 residues. The CDR3 reads CASSIGPGSYEQYF. As DNA, the CDR3 is TGTGCCAGTAGTATCGGGCCAGGGTCCTACGAGCAGTACTTC.

The chain links TRBV5-1 to TRBJ2-1, with a weak D call TRBD2 (6 bases). CDR1 and CDR2 from the germline V gene are SGHRS and YFSETQ. The CDR3 has 17 residues. The V gene lost 0 bases and the J gene lost 1 base, with 14 bases spanning the gap. The CDR3 loop reads CASSLVTSPFSYNEQFF. The CDR3 DNA sequence: TGCGCCAGCAGCTTGGTGACTAGTCCCTTTTCCTACAATGAGCAGTTCTTC.

This clone has more than one count but fewer than ten. This chain connects TRBV28 to TRBJ1-4, with D perhaps matching TRBD1 (6 bases). CDR3 length equals 13 residues. V lost 6 bases, J lost 3 bases, and 8 bases lay in between. Germline V lookup: CDR1 MDHEN, CDR2 SYDVKM. This chain's CDR3 is CASRGASNEKLFF. The CDR3 DNA is TGTGCCAGCAGGGGGGCTTCTAATGAAAAACTGTTTTTT.

V usage is TRBV5-4 and J usage is TRBJ1-2; 10 nucleotides line up with TRBD1. Germline V lookup: CDR1 SGHNT, CDR2 YYREEE (reference sequence). With V trimmed by 0 bases and J by 1 base, 3 bases remained unmatched. There are 16 residues in the CDR3. CDR3 bases: TGTGCCAGCAGCTTGGAGTGGGACAGGGGTAACTATGGCTACACCTTC. The encoded protein is CASSLEWDRGNYGYTF. Variable domain in full (rest from reference TRBV5-4 and TRBJ1-2): ETGVTQSPTHLIKTRGQQVTLRCSSQSGHNTVSWYQQALGQGPQFIFQYYREEENGRGNFPPRFSGLQFPNYSSELNVNALELDDSALYLCASSLEWDRGNYGYTFGSGTRLTVV.

This clone was seen just once. The V and J genes are TRBV21-1 and TRBJ2-1; the DNA was not compared with TRBD2, the D call given in the table. TRBV21-1 is an annotated pseudogene. The CDR3 loop spans 12 amino acids. The CDR3 DNA reads as TGTGCCAGCAGCAAGTGTCAGGGAGGGCAGTTCTTC. Amino acid sequence: CASSKCQGGQFF.

The CDR3 region is CASSSLISGRRGQFF. CDR3 bases: TGTGCCAGCAGCTCCCTGATTAGCGGGAGAAGGGGGCAGTTCTTC. V is TRBV9 and J is TRBJ2-1, with 9 bases lining up with TRBD2. V shed 4 bases and J 12 bases; nucleotides not matched to a gene: 14. This CDR3 is built from 15 residues. Germline V gene lookup returns CDR1 SGDLS and CDR2 YYNGEE.

This clone was counted only a few times. This chain uses TRBV30 with TRBJ1-2; tentative D call: TRBD1 (5 bases). CDR3 length equals 11 residues. Germline V CDR1 and CDR2: GTSNPN, SVGIG (reference sequence). V lost 1 base to trimming and J lost 8 bases, with 8 bases between them. The CDR3 sequence: CAWSGQGGYTF. CDR3 coding DNA: TGTGCCTGGAGTGGGCAGGGAGGCTACACCTTC.

CDR3 bases: TGCGCCAGCAGCTTGATTCCGGGGAGCTCTGGAAACACCATATATTTT. Its translation: CASSLIPGSSGNTIYF. The chain has TRBV5-1 and TRBJ1-3; D not certain. Trimming stripped 1 base from V and 0 bases from J, with 11 bases between. The germline V gene has CDR1 SGHRS and CDR2 YFSETQ. The CDR3 has 16 amino acids. The full variable domain, in which reference TRBV5-1 and TRBJ1-3 provide the parts outside the CDR3, is KAGVTQTPRYLIKTRGQQVTLSCSPISGHRSVSWYQQTPGQGLQFLFEYFSETQRNKGNFPGRFSGRQFSNSRSEMNVSTLELGDSALYLCASSLIPGSSGNTIYFGEGSWLTVV.

The chain links TRBV7-2 to TRBJ2-7; 8 bases map to TRBD1. Losses at the gene ends were 5 bases for V and 2 bases for J; bases not matched to a gene: 8. The CDR3 runs 15 residues. Germline loops: CDR1 SGHTA, CDR2 FQGNSA. CDR3 sequence (DNA): TGTGCCAGCAGCCCTCGACAGGGGTTGGCCTACGAGCAGTACTTC. Its translation: CASSPRQGLAYEQYF.

The chain combines TRBV19 with TRBJ1-1; 8 bases match TRBD1. The CDR3 is 15 amino acids. V lost 5 bases, J lost 1 base, and 6 bases stayed unmatched. Germline V gene sequence: CDR1 LNHDA, CDR2 SQIVND (reference sequence). The DNA of the CDR3 is TGTGCCAGTAGTTCGGTAGGACAGGGGAACACTGAAGCTTTCTTT. Its protein is CASSSVGQGNTEAFF.

The J gene is TRBJ2-7, the V gene TRBV12-5; D is undetermined. The CDR3 sequence is 12 residues long. V lost 7 bases and J 11 bases, leaving 18 bases between the germline ends. The germline CDR1 and CDR2 sequences are LGHNT and FRNRAP. CDR3 in amino acids: CASALDLSPEYF. In DNA form, the CDR3 reads TGTGCTAGTGCTCTAGACCTATCGCCGGAGTACTTC. The whole variable domain, filled in from reference TRBV12-5 and TRBJ2-7, reads DARVTQTPRHKVTEMGQEVTMRCQPILGHNTVFWYRQTMMQGLELLAYFRNRAPLDDSGMPKDRFSAEMPDATLATLKIQPSEPRDSAVYFCASALDLSPEYFGPGTRLTVT.